The sequence of this T cell receptor (beta chain) was determined in a study of human T cells and chemical hapten exposure (dated by TCRdb to about 2021). For the study in its entirety: For sensitization, 2% DPC in acetone was applied to an approximately 2 cm by approximately 2 cm area of upper inner arm skin. Blood samples were taken from patients before sensitization (week 0) and then at 2, 6 and about 24 weeks after DPC sensitization. Patients additionally received weekly therapeutic DPC doses to the scalp throughout the roughly 24-week study period. Most of the patients in the cohort were female, and the cohort covered alopecia areata with under or over 50% scalp involvement, alopecia totalis and alopecia universalis. Patch testing was done on the upper back using Finn chambers containing 0.01% DPC, and results were scored after 6 days according to International Contact Dermatitis Research Group standards. Some 29 alopecia patients provided blood for TCR sequencing at one to four time points (pre-sensitization, 2, 6 and 24 weeks). The study tracked peripheral blood TCR repertoire changes in vivo during primary and secondary sensitization to the hapten diphenylcyclopropenone (DPC) in alopecia patients. Libraries were pooled for sequencing, and variation in per-sample TCR yields was attributed mainly to small differences in library volumes within the pool.

The library was made by RACE. The sample was run on a NextSeq 500. During library preparation, unique molecular identifiers were attached to individual cDNA molecules so that TCRs could be counted quantitatively and reproducibly. Each blood RNA sample was used to sequence both TCR alpha and TCR beta chains. The authors processed their data as follows. The median number of TCRs per sample was roughly 94,000, ranging from roughly 20,000 to 700,000. V, J and CDR3 annotation of the TCR reads was performed with the Decombinator software suite. For the PS versus PT1 abundance plots, all samples were subsampled to the same number of TCRs (28,000). TCRs were defined as expanded if absent before sensitization and observed at least eight times at the 2-week time point. The raw public reads went through TCRdb reprocessing: fastp at Q25, MiXCR clone calling, in-frame beta chains kept. One record per CDR3 amino acid sequence lists the most common genes and DNA. The V and J calls reflect TCRdb's pipeline rather than the authors' work. The sample table lists about 97,000 distinct CDR3 sequences, 25% to 35% of them with a count of one. Clones ranked in the top ten supply 9% to 12% of the sample.

What this sample's time point label stands for: patch test 3, about 24 weeks after DPC sensitization. In light of the paper, this sample's treatment or condition label describes: therapeutic diphenylcyclopropenone sensitization with weekly scalp DPC. Blood at each patch-test visit was drawn before the patch test was applied. Eligible patients were aged 18 to 70, diagnosed with alopecia, deemed suitable for DPC therapy, and excluded if pregnant. Total RNA was isolated from unfractionated whole blood collected in Tempus Blood RNA tubes. Of note for this clonotype: Its antigen target is currently unknown. No qualities accompany the bases; no much larger clone lies one base away.

The cysteine opens and the phenylalanine closes a CDR3 of 14 amino acids. The sequence is cut down to CDR3 DNA, 42 bases in frame from base 1. V is cut back by 4 bases and J by 8 bases, with 7 bases in the junction unmatched. Via the germline V gene (reference sequence), CDR1 is LGHDT and CDR2 YNNKEL. Here is what the overall study found, with its caveats: A positive correlation was found between the number of PT1 expanded TCRs and patch test score, with significance reached at thresholds 8, 16 and 32 but not 4. After repeated subsampling, the strength of the expansion versus patch-test correlation and the threshold at which it became significant changed. Compared with pre-sensitization or healthy control sets, expanded TCRs formed significantly more large CDR3 similarity clusters, which is consistent with antigen-driven responses. DPC sensitization did not change how many TCRs were above 1 in 1000 frequency, and no evidence was found of alterations in global repertoire structure. Because all patients had alopecia, a presumed autoimmune disease, the immune response of the patients might differ from that of healthy individuals.

The receptor chain draws on TRBV3-1 and TRBJ1-4; 7 of the junction bases match TRBD1. The sequencing used whole blood, collected in connection with sensitization to the hapten diphenylcyclopropenone (DPC). The sequence was collected from a man aged 35 to 55 with alopecia areata. Some clones in this sample may be carry-over from other donors' samples. The CDR3 protein sequence reads: CASSLRGAREKLFF. The DNA is TGTGCCAGCAGCCTCAGGGGGGCGCGAGAAAAACTGTTTTTT.